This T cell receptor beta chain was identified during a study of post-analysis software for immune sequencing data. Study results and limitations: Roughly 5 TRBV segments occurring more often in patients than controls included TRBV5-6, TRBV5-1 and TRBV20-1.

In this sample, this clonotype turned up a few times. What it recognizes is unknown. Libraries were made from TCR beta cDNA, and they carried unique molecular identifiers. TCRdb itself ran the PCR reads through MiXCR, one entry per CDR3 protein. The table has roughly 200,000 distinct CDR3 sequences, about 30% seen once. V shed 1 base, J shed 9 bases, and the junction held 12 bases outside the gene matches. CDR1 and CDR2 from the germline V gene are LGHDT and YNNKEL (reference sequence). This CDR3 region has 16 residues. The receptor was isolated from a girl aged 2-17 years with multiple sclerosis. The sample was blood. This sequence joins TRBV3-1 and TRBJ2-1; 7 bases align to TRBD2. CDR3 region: CASSQGPQWGGSEQFF. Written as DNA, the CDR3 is TGTGCCAGCAGCCAAGGGCCCCAGTGGGGGGGAAGTGAGCAGTTCTTC.